Shown below are 20 T cell receptor beta chains from a single sample sequenced in a study of cytomegalovirus exposure and HLA in healthy donors. The study ran its PCR with 60 Vbeta and 13 Jbeta primers. The table came from immunoSEQ multiplex PCR; TCRdb's copy has only in-frame clones and leaves some out. This sample carries 150,000 or so clones, around 85% of them seen once, and the ten largest clones take approximately 8.5%. The sample taken for sequencing was PBMCs. The receptors derive from a man between 18 and 35 years old in good health and CMV-seropositive.

The rearrangement uses TRBV18 and TRBJ1-2; no clear D gene. The CDR3 length is 15 residues. V dropped 0 bases and J dropped 5 bases, with 13 bases sitting between them. CDR1 and CDR2 from the germline V gene are KGHSH and LQKENI. CDR3 residues: CASSPPSAVLYGYTF. DNA of the CDR3: TGTGCCAGCTCACCACCGTCGGCGGTCCTATATGGCTACACCTTC.

The rearrangement joins TRBV6-5 to TRBJ2-2; tentative D call: TRBD1 (6 bases). The germline V and J ends were trimmed by 0 bases and 1 base, with 9 bases remaining between them. Germline assignment: CDR1 MNHEY and CDR2 SVGAGI. The CDR3 runs to 16 residues. CDR3 amino acids: CASSYSKTGNTGELFF. CDR3 bases: TGTGCCAGCAGTTACTCGAAGACAGGGAACACCGGGGAGCTGTTTTTT.

This clone came up a few times. The chain couples TRBV9 to TRBJ2-3; 12 bases match TRBD2. The germline CDR1 and CDR2 sequences are SGDLS and YYNGEE. This CDR3 has 16 amino acids. V lost 4 bases to trimming and J lost 4 bases; unmatched junction nucleotides: 7. CDR3 DNA: TGTGCCAGCAGCCCAGGACTAGCGGGGTTAGCAGATACGCAGTATTTT. This codes for CASSPGLAGLADTQYF.

The chain recombines TRBV30 with TRBJ2-2; TRBD1 might be the D (6 bases). Per germline, CDR1 GTSNPN and CDR2 SVGIG (reference sequence). Trimming left V 8 bases short and J 5 bases short, with 15 bases between. The CDR3 runs 13 residues. The CDR3 reads CAAQTGRTGELFF. For the CDR3, the DNA is TGTGCCGCCCAGACAGGCAGAACCGGGGAGCTGTTTTTT.

J is TRBJ1-1 and V is TRBV4-1, with unresolved D. Trimming took 4 bases from V and 0 from J, leaving 18 bases between them. The CDR3 has 17 residues. Germline CDR1 is MGHRA and CDR2 is YSYEKL. The CDR3 reads CASSPSRGQAMNTEAFF. The CDR3 DNA reads TGCGCCAGCAGCCCTAGTAGAGGGCAGGCGATGAACACTGAAGCTTTCTTT.

This chain uses TRBV18 with TRBJ1-6, with 8 bases identical to TRBD1. CDR3 length equals 16 residues. Germline trimming cut 0 bases from V and 9 bases from J; bases unmatched to any gene: 7. Germline loops: CDR1 KGHSH, CDR2 LQKENI. This CDR3 is CASSPPRQGAGSPLHF. The CDR3 region has the DNA TGTGCCAGCTCACCACCGAGGCAGGGGGCAGGTTCACCCCTCCACTTT.

This clone was picked up one time. J is TRBJ2-3 and V is TRBV18; D gene uncertain. V lost 3 bases and J 0 bases, leaving 7 bases between the germline ends. The CDR3 runs to 14 residues. Germline CDR1 and CDR2: KGHSH and LQKENI. CDR3 coding DNA: TGTGCCAGCTCACCTTACTCTAGCACAGATACGCAGTATTTT. Amino acid sequence: CASSPYSSTDTQYF.

The rearrangement uses TRBV7-6 and TRBJ1-4; TRBD1 matches at 8 bases. V lost 5 bases, J lost 7 bases, and 12 bases stayed unmatched. The germline gives CDR1 SGHVS, CDR2 FNYEAQ. CDR3 size: 16 residues. CDR3 region: CASSADRVGLGEKLFF. The CDR3 nucleotides read TGTGCCAGCAGCGCGGACAGGGTGGGGTTAGGTGAAAAACTGTTTTTT.

The CDR3 loop is CASSELGTTNQPQHF. CDR3 nucleotide sequence: TGTGCCAGCAGTGAACTTGGGACAACTAATCAGCCCCAGCATTTT. The rearrangement joins TRBV2 to TRBJ1-5, with D perhaps TRBD1 (6 bases). Germline-derived CDR1 and CDR2 are SNHLY and FYNNEI. This CDR3 region has 15 residues. The ends were cut back, 2 bases at V and 4 bases at J, with 12 bases in the middle. Looking up the rest from reference TRBV2 and TRBJ1-5 gives the full variable domain: EPEVTQTPSHQVTQMGQEVILRCVPISNHLYFYWYRQILGQKVEFLVSFYNNEISEKSEIFDDQFSVERPDGSNFTLKIRSTKLEDSAMYFCASSELGTTNQPQHFGDGTRLSIL.

The chain combines TRBV30 with TRBJ2-3; TRBD1 matches at 9 bases. The trim removed 4 bases at V and 6 bases at J, leaving 17 bases unmatched. Germline lookup yields CDR1 GTSNPN and CDR2 SVGIG (reference sequence). The CDR3 extends over 17 amino acids. Here the CDR3 reads CAWNKRGTGLIKDTQYF. The CDR3 region has the DNA TGTGCCTGGAATAAGAGGGGGACAGGGTTAATCAAGGATACGCAGTATTTT. Full variable domain (missing parts from reference TRBV30 and TRBJ2-3): SQTIHQWPATLVQPVGSPLSLECTVEGTSNPNLYWYRQAAGRGLQLLFYSVGIGQISSEVPQNLSASRPQDRQFILSSKKLLLSDSGFYLCAWNKRGTGLIKDTQYFGPGTRLTVL.

J is TRBJ1-2 and V is TRBV6-4; a weak D match, TRBD1 (6 bases). CDR3 size: 15 residues. Germline CDR1 reads MRHNA; CDR2 reads SNTAGT. Trimming removed 6 bases from V and 8 bases from J, with 22 bases in between. Written as DNA, the CDR3 is TGTGCCAGCAGAGGAAGGCTGGGGACAACTGACGGCTACACCTTC. Residues: CASRGRLGTTDGYTF.

J is TRBJ2-5 and V is TRBV7-9; D may be TRBD1 (6 bases). The CDR3 has 13 residues. The germline gives CDR1 SEHNR, CDR2 FQNEAQ (reference sequence). V gave up 10 bases and J gave up 2 bases, with 14 bases separating them. CDR3 sequence (DNA): TGTGCCACCCCGACAGGTTTTCAAGAGACCCAGTACTTC. The encoded protein is CATPTGFQETQYF.

In this sample, this clone turned up a few times. V usage is TRBV7-3 and J usage is TRBJ1-1; 7 nucleotides match TRBD1. The CDR3 runs 13 residues. J lost 4 bases, V lost 5 bases, and 4 bases had no gene match. CDR1 SGHTA and CDR2 FQGTGA come from the germline V gene. The DNA for the CDR3 is TGTGCCAGCAGCCGTACAGGGGTCACTGAAGCTTTCTTT. Amino acid sequence: CASSRTGVTEAFF.

The table lists this clone with a count of one. The chain employs TRBV29-1 and TRBJ1-2, with D possibly being TRBD1 (5 bases). The length of the CDR3 is 13 residues. The germline V gene encodes CDR1 SQVTM and CDR2 ANQGSEA. The V gene lost 2 bases and the J gene lost 8 bases, with 15 bases spanning the gap. The CDR3, as DNA: TGCAGCGTTGAATACGTGGGGGGACTCGGCTACACCTTC. Translating it yields CSVEYVGGLGYTF.

V gene TRBV19 combines with J gene TRBJ2-6; D unclear. Germline V gene lookup returns CDR1 LNHDA and CDR2 SQIVND (reference sequence). Trimming shortened V by 10 bases and J by 1 base, and 11 bases separated the two germline ends. The CDR3 covers 14 residues. The CDR3 reads CAISPGSGANVLTF. The CDR3 DNA is TGTGCCATTTCGCCCGGGTCTGGGGCCAACGTCCTGACTTTC.

The chain recombines TRBV28 with TRBJ2-1, with 11 bases identical to TRBD1. CDR1 and CDR2 from the germline V gene are MDHEN and SYDVKM. Trimming cost V 7 bases and J 9 bases; bases outside gene matches: 11. The CDR3 extends over 15 amino acids. This chain's CDR3 is CASTIAGQGAREQFF. The CDR3 nucleotides read TGTGCCAGCACCATCGCCGGACAGGGGGCTCGTGAGCAGTTCTTC. The full variable domain, its missing parts supplied by reference TRBV28 and TRBJ2-1, is DVKVTQSSRYLVKRTGEKVFLECVQDMDHENMFWYRQDPGLGLRLIYFSYDVKMKEKGDIPEGYSVSREKKERFSLILESASTNQTSMYLCASTIAGQGAREQFFGPGTRLTVL.

The genes are TRBV27 and TRBJ2-7, with 10 bases lining up with TRBD1. CDR3 length: 15 residues. V gave up 6 bases and J gave up 2 bases; unmatched junction bases: 7. Germline CDR1 MNHEY, CDR2 SMNVEV (reference sequence). CDR3 protein: CASSRAGTGAYEQYF. CDR3 coding DNA: TGTGCCAGCAGCCGAGCCGGGACAGGGGCCTACGAGCAGTACTTC.

The V call is TRBV4-3, the J call TRBJ2-7; 8 nucleotides agree with TRBD2. The CDR3 spans 16 residues. The germline gives CDR1 LGHNA, CDR2 YSLEER. J lost 3 bases, V lost 1 base, and 8 bases had no gene match. DNA for the CDR3: TGCGCCAGCAGCCAAGGGCCCTCTACTAGCGGCTACGAGCAGTACTTC. Translation: CASSQGPSTSGYEQYF.

A note on this clone: At one of its ends the junction is not consistent with the germline gene, which may arise from a read error. The genes are TRBV6-5 and TRBJ2-3; a weak D match, TRBD1 (6 bases). This CDR3 contains 15 residues. The germline V gene encodes CDR1 MNHEY and CDR2 SVGAGI. The CDR3 region is CASSPAGARTDAQYF. The DNA for the CDR3 is TGTGCCAGCAGCCCTGCAGGGGCCCGCACAGATGCGCAGTATTTT.

V and J are TRBV29-1 and TRBJ2-5; tentative D call: TRBD2 (6 bases). Germline lookup yields CDR1 SQVTM and CDR2 ANQGSEA. The CDR3 covers 14 residues. The germline V and J ends were trimmed by 6 bases and 2 bases, with 16 bases remaining between them. The CDR3 loop reads CSVTSFRAQETQYF. CDR3 DNA sequence: TGCAGCGTGACTAGTTTTCGGGCGCAAGAGACCCAGTACTTC. The variable domain in full, completed from reference TRBV29-1 and TRBJ2-5, reads SAVISQKPSRDICQRGTSLTIQCQVDSQVTMMFWYRQQPGQSLTLIATANQGSEATYESGFVIDKFPISRPNLTFSTLTVSNMSPEDSSIYLCSVTSFRAQETQYFGPGTRLLVL.